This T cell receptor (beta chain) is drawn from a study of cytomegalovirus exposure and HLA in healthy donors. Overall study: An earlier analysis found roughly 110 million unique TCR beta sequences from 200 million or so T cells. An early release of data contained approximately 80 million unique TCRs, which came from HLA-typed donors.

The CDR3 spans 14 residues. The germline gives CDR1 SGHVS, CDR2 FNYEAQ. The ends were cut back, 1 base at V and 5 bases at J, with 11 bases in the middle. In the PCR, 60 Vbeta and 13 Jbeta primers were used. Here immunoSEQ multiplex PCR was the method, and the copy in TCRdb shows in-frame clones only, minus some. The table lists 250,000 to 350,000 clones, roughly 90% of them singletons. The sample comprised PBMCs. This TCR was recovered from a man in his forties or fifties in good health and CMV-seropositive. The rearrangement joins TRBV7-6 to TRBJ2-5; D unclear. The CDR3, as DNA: TGTGCCAGCAGCTTAGTCAGTGTCAGGGAGACCCAGTACTTC. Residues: CASSLVSVRETQYF.